This TCR beta chain is drawn from a study of response to subunit inactivated influenza vaccine. Study-wide findings and caveats: The authors suggested that every seasonal influenza vaccination recruits few new T cells.

The CDR3 runs 15 residues. Looked up from germline, CDR1 is SGHRS and CDR2 is YFSETQ. Trimming pared 4 bases from V and 2 bases from J, leaving 15 bases between. This clonotype was found a few times. Its antigen is not identified. TCRdb re-called the RT-PCR reads through MiXCR, storing one row per CDR3 protein. Of over 450,000 distinct CDR3 sequences in the sample, 10% to 15% were seen once. The material was PBMCs from blood, obtained 45 days after vaccination. The origin of this receptor is a man in his fifties who received an inactivated influenza vaccine. This chain links TRBV5-1 with TRBJ1-2; possibly TRBD1 for D (5 bases). The CDR3 sequence: CASSETGAGNYGYTF. As DNA, the CDR3 is TGCGCCAGCAGCGAGACCGGGGCAGGAAACTATGGCTACACCTTC. The full variable domain, completed using reference TRBV5-1 and TRBJ1-2, is KAGVTQTPRYLIKTRGQQVTLSCSPISGHRSVSWYQQTPGQGLQFLFEYFSETQRNKGNFPGRFSGRQFSNSRSEMNVSTLELGDSALYLCASSETGAGNYGYTFGSGTRLTVV.